A single T cell receptor beta chain is shown here with its context. At least ten counts were recorded for this clonotype. The specificity of this receptor is unknown. No base-level quality is on record; no much larger clone is a single base apart. V is clipped by 1 base and J by 0 bases, and the sequence between their germline boundaries is 7 bases long. CDR1 SEHNR and CDR2 FQNEAQ are derived from the germline V gene (reference sequence). Its CDR3 holds 14 amino acids, cysteine through phenylalanine. Here the CDR3 DNA is all that survives: 42 bases in frame from base 1. This record comes from a study of regulatory T cells in long-lasting Graves disease (dated by TCRdb to the early 2020s). Broadly, across the study: Patients with newly diagnosed Graves' disease had been on antithyroid drugs for under 3 months. This study used TCR sequencing and RNA sequencing of peripheral blood to compare persistent Graves' disease patients against newly diagnosed Graves' disease patients. A total of 33 samples underwent TCR sequencing, from about 13 patients with persistent Graves' disease and approximately 20 patients with newly diagnosed Graves' disease. The study was conducted in China and was registered as a clinical trial. General study outcomes and caveats: Patients with persistent disease shared more public clonotypes (over 2,500) than newly diagnosed patients did (about 970). Lower TCR Shannon entropy and fewer highly expanded clones were observed in persistent Graves' disease patients than in newly diagnosed patients, which suggested clonal expansion. The study examined only peripheral blood because the primary lesion, thyroid tissue, could not be accessed. The small sample size was acknowledged by the authors as a limitation that may reduce accuracy. Preferential use of TRBV28, TRBJ1-2 and TRBJ2-5 was observed in persistent disease, whereas TRBV20-1 and TRBJ2-1 were favored in newly diagnosed disease. Sequencing and analysis were restricted to the TCR beta chain.

The time point label on this specimen signifies: newly diagnosed GD, antithyroid drugs for less than 3 months. RNA was extracted from PBMCs in TRIzol for both TCR sequencing and RNA sequencing. The diagnosis of Graves' disease was made according to American Thyroid Association guidelines. Patients were recruited from an endocrinology department in Xi'an, China. Each patient gave about 8.1 milliliters of peripheral blood, collected in an EDTA anticoagulant tube. Ficoll Paque Plus density gradient separation was used to isolate PBMCs, and no further T cell sorting was performed. An Agilent 2100 Bioanalyzer and agarose gel were used to assess RNA quality, and a NanoDrop 2000 was used to measure RNA concentration. Libraries were constructed by multiplex PCR. Sequencer: Illumina HiSeq 4000. CDR3 regions were amplified by Arm-PCR with iRepertoire HTBI primers to construct TCR beta libraries. Before sequencing, the PCR products went through gel purification. The authors processed their data as follows. Across samples, approximately 68 TRBV and 14 TRBJ segments were identified and used for gene usage analysis of CDR3 amino acid clonotypes. COPE and FqMerger were used to merge filtered high-quality paired reads into contigs. Contigs were aligned with BLAST to IMGT TRBV, TRBD and TRBJ reference genes, and CDR3 was defined per IMGT. Any clonotype with a frequency above 0.1% was classified as a highly expanded clone. Shannon entropy served as the measure of repertoire diversity, while the Gini coefficient captured V-J evenness. Public clonotypes were defined as clonotypes shared by more than one individual. The raw public reads went through TCRdb reprocessing: fastp at Q25, MiXCR clone calling, in-frame beta chains kept. For every CDR3 protein sequence, its rows merge into one entry that carries the most common genes and DNA. None of the V and J calls come from the authors' own analysis; TCRdb made them. Across this sample there are 410,000 or so distinct CDR3 sequences, with 14% to 15% seen only once. The ten largest clones represent around 17% of the sample.

The same data also contributed to another study, on T cells in Graves' hyperthyroidism and ophthalmopathy. Per that second paper: Stable Graves' hyperthyroidism was defined as the absence of progression to ophthalmopathy over 18 months of follow-up. Hyperthyroidism patients were aged 18 to 65 years and newly diagnosed, with disease duration of less than 2 months. The study excluded patients with uncontrolled infections, other autoimmune diseases, pregnancy or lactation. Diagnoses were based on clinical symptoms, serum thyroxine and TRAb, thyroid ultrasound and orbital computed tomography. For the first round of RT-PCR on the TCR CDR3, the HTBI primer set was used together with the Qiagen OneStep RT-PCR kit. Most expanded thyroid clonotypes (frequency above 0.001) were also detected in blood, suggesting blood repertoires may reflect thyroid immune responses. Ophthalmopathy was separated from stable hyperthyroidism by a 13 V-J signature model, with around 90% sensitivity and around 81% specificity obtained in cross-validation and 80%/75% obtained in testing. During validation, the model predicted progression to ophthalmopathy a median of approximately 7 months ahead of onset, with around 71% sensitivity and 72% to 80% specificity. A discovery cohort of roughly 100 patients, fewer than 50 with Graves' ophthalmopathy and about 58 with stable Graves' hyperthyroidism, was used to find distinguishing TCR V-J signatures. Prospective prediction of ophthalmopathy was tested in an independent validation cohort of some 19 hyperthyroidism patients and 17 patients who later progressed to ophthalmopathy. The 75 to 100 discovery patients were randomly split 7:3 into training and test sets. Thyroid tissue and blood T-cell repertoires from about six Graves' hyperthyroidism patients were also compared in the study. Following sampling, methimazole starting at 30 mg daily was given to hyperthyroidism patients, and high-dose intravenous methylprednisolone was given to ophthalmopathy patients. Libraries were constructed in a second round of multiplex PCR, after which size selection and purification were performed. Paired-end sequencing of the libraries was performed with 100 bp reads on an Illumina HiSeq2000. SOAPnuke was used to process the raw data, removing reads that contained adapters or uncalled bases, had a mean Phred below 15, or lacked an exact match to the constant primer or identifier. High-quality paired reads were merged using COPE v1.2.5, and each unique nucleotide sequence was defined as a clonotype. MiTCR v1.1 was used to align clonotypes to the IMGT TRBV, TRBD and TRBJ reference segments. The analysis included only V-J combinations with a frequency above 0.0001, which together covered over 98% of the repertoires. The TCS score was defined as the ratio of F50 (clonal expansion) to E x V (chaos), calculated using BLOSUM62-based TCRdist between CDR3 peptides within each V-J. Welch's t-statistics and random forest reduced 500 to 650 V-J features to 13, which were used in a naive Bayes classifier (R e1071). Sample size was not statistically predetermined, and blinding of investigators to group allocation was not performed. TCR Vbeta CDR3 sequencing of 130 to 150 peripheral blood samples (over 40 ophthalmopathy, roughly 72 hyperthyroidism and approximately 17 progressor patients) is reported in the paper.

This receptor was identified in a woman aged 25-40 years with Graves disease. Donor details come from another sample of the same person, matched by shared clones. This sequence uses TRBV7-9 and TRBJ2-7; the D gene lacks a confident call. Material: peripheral blood mononuclear cells (PBMCs), obtained at new diagnosis, from a patient treated with antithyroid drugs. At the DNA level, the sequence is TGTGCCAGCAGCTTAGAAAGGAGCTCCTACGAGCAGTACTTC. This sequence encodes CASSLERSSYEQYF.